This is a list of T cell receptor beta chains from one sample in a study of memory CD4+ T cells and cytomegalovirus serostatus. Only in-frame clones appear in the TCRdb table, and some are missing; sequencing was by immunoSEQ multiplex PCR. The data hold approximately 40,000 clones, with around 78% observed a single time. Sequenced sample: memory CD4+ T cells from blood. All receptors come from an adult in good health and CMV-seronegative. The CDR3 runs from the conserved cysteine through the conserved F or W. The D gene is left open where the match is weak. Part of the rows lack a size; the others show once, few, many or a class for expanded clones.

v_gene	abundance	d_gene	j_gene	CDR3nt	CDR3aa
TRBV18	.	.	TRBJ1-1	TGTGCCAGCTCACCAAAGGGGAACACTGAAGCTTTCTTT	CASSPKGNTEAFF
TRBV7-2	.	.	TRBJ1-1	TGTGCCAGCAGCCGCCAGTTCATGAACACTGAAGCTTTCTTT	CASSRQFMNTEAFF
TRBV23-1	.	.	TRBJ1-5	TGCGCCAGCAGTTATATCTTTGGGTCGTATCAGCCCCAGCATTTT	CASSYIFGSYQPQHF
TRBV2	.	TRBD1	TRBJ2-7	TGTGCCAGCAGTGGGGGGACAGAACATACCTACGAGCAGTACTTC	CASSGGTEHTYEQYF
TRBV7-9	once	TRBD2	TRBJ2-3	TGTGCCAGCAGCCCGGGGGAGCGGGGGATAGGGACAGATACGCAGTATTTT	CASSPGERGIGTDTQYF
TRBV7-9	.	.	TRBJ1-2	TGTGCCAGCAGTTGGACTGGAACTGGTGGCTACACCTTC	CASSWTGTGGYTF
TRBV6-6	few	TRBD1	TRBJ1-1	TGTGCCAGCGGACAGGGGGTGAACACTGAAGCTTTCTTT	CASGQGVNTEAFF
TRBV7-8	.	.	TRBJ2-7	TGTGCCAGCTCCTGGAGGGTAACGTCCTACGAGCAGTACTTC	CASSWRVTSYEQYF
TRBV6-5	.	TRBD1	TRBJ1-4	TGTGCCAGCAAAGGACGGGACAGGGTGGCTGAAAAACTGTTTTTT	CASKGRDRVAEKLFF
TRBV6-6	.	TRBD1	TRBJ2-5	TGTGCCAGCAGTACAGGGGGACCCCAAGAGACCCAGTACTTC	CASSTGGPQETQYF
TRBV27	.	.	TRBJ2-1	TGTGCCAGCAGTTTTCACAGTCGTACCCACAATGAGCAGTTCTTC	CASSFHSRTHNEQFF
TRBV5-4	.	.	TRBJ2-6	TGTGCCAGCAGCTTGGCCGGGCTCTCTGGGGCCAACGTCCTGACTTTC	CASSLAGLSGANVLTF
TRBV2	few	TRBD1	TRBJ1-2	TGTGCCAGCAGTGTAACGGGACAGAGAGATGGCTACACCTTC	CASSVTGQRDGYTF
TRBV2	.	.	TRBJ1-5	TGTGCCAGCAGTGCCAGGACACAGACCAATCAGCCCCAGCATTTT	CASSARTQTNQPQHF
TRBV30	.	.	TRBJ1-5	TGTGCCTGGAGTACCAGAGGCAATCAGCCCCAGCATTTT	CAWSTRGNQPQHF
TRBV7-2	.	TRBD2	TRBJ2-1	TGTGCCAGCAGCTTCCGTAGCGGGGGGGCCATGAATGAGCAGTTCTTC	CASSFRSGGAMNEQFF
TRBV4-1	.	TRBD1	TRBJ2-7	TGCGCCAGCAGCCAAGATAAATTCTCCGGACAGGGTATCTTCGAGCAGTACTTC	CASSQDKFSGQGIFEQYF
TRBV7-2	.	.	TRBJ1-3	TGTGCCAGCAGCTTAGTCGCGGGAAACACCATATATTTT	CASSLVAGNTIYF
TRBV10-2	.	.	TRBJ1-2	TGCGCCAGCGGAGATAGCTATGGCTACACCTTC	CASGDSYGYTF
TRBV12-5	.	TRBD1	TRBJ1-4	TGTGCTAGTGGTTTGGGGCAGGGGGCGCTAGGGGAAAAACTGTTTTTT	CASGLGQGALGEKLFF
TRBV15	.	TRBD1	TRBJ1-5	TGTGCCACCAGCAGGGATGACAGGGGGGATCAGCCCCAGCATTTT	CATSRDDRGDQPQHF
TRBV5-1	.	.	TRBJ2-3	TGCGCCAGCAGCTTGGACGGGACTCAGACAGATACGCAGTATTTT	CASSLDGTQTDTQYF
TRBV30	few	TRBD1	TRBJ2-7	TGTGCCTGGAGTAGGGGGCAGCTGATAACCTACGAGCAGTACTTC	CAWSRGQLITYEQYF
TRBV30	.	.	TRBJ1-5	TGTGCCTCCGAAGCCAGGGGTCAGCCCCAGCATTTT	CASEARGQPQHF
TRBV27	.	TRBD1	TRBJ1-5	TGTGCCAGCAGTTTTCTAGGGACAGGGATAAATCAGCCCCAGCATTTT	CASSFLGTGINQPQHF
TRBV19	.	.	TRBJ2-7	TGTGCCAGTAGTGGCGACTACGAGCAGTACTTC	CASSGDYEQYF
TRBV6-5	.	.	TRBJ1-2	TGTGCCAGCAGTTACTCCCCCCTGCTAGGGTATGGCTACACCTTC	CASSYSPLLGYGYTF
TRBV7-9	.	.	TRBJ2-2	TGTGCCAGCAGCCTGGGTCCCCCATTAGGGGAGCTGTTTTTT	CASSLGPPLGELFF
TRBV7-6	.	.	TRBJ1-1	TGTGCCAGCAGCTTAGGGCACCTGAACACTGAAGCTTTCTTT	CASSLGHLNTEAFF
TRBV2	.	TRBD1	TRBJ1-1	TGTGCCAGCACCGGGACAGGGGGCACTGAAGCTTTCTTT	CASTGTGGTEAFF
TRBV2	.	.	TRBJ1-1	TGTGCCAGCAGTGGCTGGGGCATGAACACTGAAGCTTTCTTT	CASSGWGMNTEAFF
TRBV11-2	once	TRBD2	TRBJ2-1	TGTGCCAGCAGCTCCTCCCAGCGGGGCAATGAGCAGTTCTTC	CASSSSQRGNEQFF
TRBV6-1	.	.	TRBJ1-2	TGTGCCAGCAGCCGGCCCGGGACACCTAACTATGGCTACACCTTC	CASSRPGTPNYGYTF
TRBV28	.	.	TRBJ2-1	TGTGCCAGCAGTTCACCCGGGCGGGGTGAGCAGTTCTTC	CASSSPGRGEQFF
TRBV7-3	.	TRBD1	TRBJ2-7	TGTGCCAGCAAGGGGGCCAGGGGTTACGAGCAGTACTTC	CASKGARGYEQYF
TRBV19	.	.	TRBJ1-2	TGTGCCACACAGACGGGATCGGGAACTGGCTACACCTTC	CATQTGSGTGYTF
TRBV12-5	.	.	TRBJ1-1	TGTGCTAGTGGACGGAGTGGGGGGAACACTGAAGCTTTCTTT	CASGRSGGNTEAFF
TRBV29-1	few	.	TRBJ2-7	TGCAGCGTCTACCCCGGGGACCGACCCTACGAGCAGTACTTC	CSVYPGDRPYEQYF
TRBV5-4	.	.	TRBJ2-1	TGTGCCAGCAGCTTACCACAGGTTAATGAGCAGTTCTTC	CASSLPQVNEQFF
TRBV6-4	.	.	TRBJ1-1	TGTGCCAGCAGTGAAGGATTACGTACTGAAGCTTTCTTT	CASSEGLRTEAFF
TRBV11-2	.	.	TRBJ2-2	TGTGCCAGCAGAAGCTATCCCGGGGAGCTGTTTTTT	CASRSYPGELFF
TRBV19	.	TRBD2	TRBJ2-1	TGTGCCAGTAGTGGCGCTAGCGGGGGGGCCGCTGAGCAGTTCTTC	CASSGASGGAAEQFF
TRBV5-1	.	.	TRBJ1-1	TGCGCCAGCAGCTTGGACATAGACACTGAAGCTTTCTTT	CASSLDIDTEAFF
TRBV19	.	.	TRBJ2-1	TGTGCCAGTAGTATTGCTGGGGGCGTATACCATGAGCAGTTCTTC	CASSIAGGVYHEQFF
TRBV10-3	.	.	TRBJ2-7	TGTGCCATCAGTGATTCAGGGCAGAGCTACGAGCAGTACTTC	CAISDSGQSYEQYF
TRBV5-1	.	.	TRBJ1-4	TGCGCCAGCAGCGCTGCAACTAATGAAAAACTGTTTTTT	CASSAATNEKLFF